The T cell receptor (beta chain) described here comes from a study of cytomegalovirus exposure and HLA in healthy donors. The V gene end was trimmed by 3 bases and the J gene end by 2 bases; junction bases not matched to a gene: 14. CDR3 size: 18 residues. CDR1 is KGHSH, CDR2 LQKENI, per germline. The method was immunoSEQ multiplex PCR; TCRdb's version includes in-frame clones alone and lacks a portion of them. Of around 140,000 clones in the sample, around 90% were seen once. The rearrangement uses TRBV18 and TRBJ1-1, with 8 bases identical to TRBD1. What was sequenced was PBMCs. This clonotype originated in a man between 18 and 35 years old in good health and CMV-seropositive. DNA for the CDR3: TGTGCCAGCTCACCCACAGGCCTCAGGACAGGGAGAAACACTGAAGCTTTCTTT. This codes for CASSPTGLRTGRNTEAFF.